Listed here are 6 T cell receptor beta chains from one sample, sequenced in a study of blood T cell repertoires in COVID-19. Libraries were prepared by immunoSEQ multiplex PCR; TCRdb keeps only in-frame clonotypes and omits some of them. The sample includes about 310,000 clones, 80% to 90% of them seen just once. The sequencing input was PBMCs or T cells enriched from blood (not recorded which). These receptors came from a man aged 25 to 40 who had recovered from COVID-19.

The rearrangement links TRBV20-1 to TRBJ1-2; possible D gene TRBD1, 6 bases. V was trimmed by 5 bases and J by 6 bases, leaving 10 bases between them. Germline lookup yields CDR1 DFQATT and CDR2 SNEGSKA (reference sequence). The CDR3 runs 11 residues. The CDR3 sequence is CSAARDNGYTF. The CDR3 nucleotides are TGCAGTGCTGCCCGGGACAATGGCTACACCTTC.

This CDR3 reads CASSGQGVTETQYF. The CDR3 DNA reads TGTGCCAGCAGCGGACAGGGGGTGACGGAGACCCAGTACTTC. The chain links TRBV2 to TRBJ2-5, with 10 bases matching TRBD1. The length of the CDR3 is 14 residues. In germline, CDR1 is SNHLY, CDR2 FYNNEI. After removal of 6 bases from V and 5 bases from J, the junction contained 6 bases not matched to a gene. The full variable domain, in which reference TRBV2 and TRBJ2-5 provide the parts outside the CDR3, is EPEVTQTPSHQVTQMGQEVILRCVPISNHLYFYWYRQILGQKVEFLVSFYNNEISEKSEIFDDQFSVERPDGSNFTLKIRSTKLEDSAMYFCASSGQGVTETQYFGPGTRLLVL.

V and J are TRBV9 and TRBJ1-3, with TRBD1 matching over 7 bases. The germline gives CDR1 SGDLS, CDR2 YYNGEE. The CDR3 length is 14 residues. V lost 4 bases and J lost 2; bases outside the gene matches: 3. The CDR3: CASSYDRAGNTIYF. The CDR3 bases are TGTGCCAGCAGCTATGACAGGGCTGGAAACACCATATATTTT.

On this clone: This CDR3 is also generated by other DNA sequences in the sample. The gene calls are TRBV5-1 and TRBJ2-2; TRBD2 aligns across 8 bases. Germline lookup yields CDR1 SGHRS and CDR2 YFSETQ. Unmatched junction bases numbered 2, after V lost 2 bases and J lost 5 bases. The CDR3 totals 14 residues. DNA of the CDR3: TGCGCCAGCAGCTTAGCGGGGGCGACCGGGGAGCTGTTTTTT. This sequence encodes CASSLAGATGELFF.

The chain has TRBV5-6 and TRBJ1-2, with 9 positions matching TRBD1. Per the germline V gene, CDR1 is SGHDT and CDR2 is YYEEEE. The CDR3 spans 13 residues. V dropped 1 base and J dropped 8; count of bases not matched to a gene: 3. The CDR3, as DNA: TGTGCCAGCAGCTTGAGGACAGGGGAAGGCTACACCTTC. Translated, it gives CASSLRTGEGYTF.

V is TRBV6-5 and J is TRBJ1-5, with 8 bases aligning to TRBD1. The CDR3 length is 13 residues. Trimming removed 6 bases from V and 8 bases from J; junction bases left unmatched: 6. CDR1 and CDR2 (germline): MNHEY, SVGAGI. The CDR3: CASRAMTGEPQHF. The CDR3 coding sequence is TGTGCCAGCAGAGCAATGACAGGGGAGCCCCAGCATTTT.